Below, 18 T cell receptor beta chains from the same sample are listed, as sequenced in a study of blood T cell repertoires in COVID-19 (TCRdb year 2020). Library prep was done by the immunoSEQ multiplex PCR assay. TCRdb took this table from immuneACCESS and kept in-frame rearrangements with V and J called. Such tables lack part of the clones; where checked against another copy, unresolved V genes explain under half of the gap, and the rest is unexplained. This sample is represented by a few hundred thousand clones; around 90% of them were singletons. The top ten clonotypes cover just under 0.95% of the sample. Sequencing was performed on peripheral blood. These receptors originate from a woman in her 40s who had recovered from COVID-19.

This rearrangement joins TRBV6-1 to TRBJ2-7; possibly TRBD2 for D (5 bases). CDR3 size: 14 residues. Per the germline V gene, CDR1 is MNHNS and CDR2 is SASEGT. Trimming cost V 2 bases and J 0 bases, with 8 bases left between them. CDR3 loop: CASSEWRSSYEQYF. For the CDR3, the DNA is TGTGCCAGCAGTGAATGGAGGTCCTCCTACGAGCAGTACTTC.

CDR3 amino acids: CASTTRGLLHNEQFF. DNA of the CDR3: TGTGCCAGCACCACGCGCGGCCTCCTACACAATGAGCAGTTCTTC. The chain uses TRBV28 and TRBJ2-1; D not certain. The germline V gene has CDR1 MDHEN and CDR2 SYDVKM. V gave up 7 bases and J gave up 5 bases, with 18 bases separating them. The CDR3 is made up of 15 amino acids.

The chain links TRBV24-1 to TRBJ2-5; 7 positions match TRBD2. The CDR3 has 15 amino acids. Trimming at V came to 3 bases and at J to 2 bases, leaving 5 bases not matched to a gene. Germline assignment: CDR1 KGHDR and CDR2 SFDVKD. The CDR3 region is CATSDPGSGQETQYF. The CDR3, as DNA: TGTGCCACCAGTGATCCGGGTAGCGGGCAAGAGACCCAGTACTTC.

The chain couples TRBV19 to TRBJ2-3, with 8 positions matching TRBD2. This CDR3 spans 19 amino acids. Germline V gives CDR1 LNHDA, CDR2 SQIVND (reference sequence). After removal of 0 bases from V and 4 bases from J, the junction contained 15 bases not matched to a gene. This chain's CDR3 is CASSIDPPKGAGVADTQYF. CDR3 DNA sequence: TGTGCCAGTAGTATAGACCCCCCCAAGGGAGCGGGAGTTGCAGATACGCAGTATTTT.

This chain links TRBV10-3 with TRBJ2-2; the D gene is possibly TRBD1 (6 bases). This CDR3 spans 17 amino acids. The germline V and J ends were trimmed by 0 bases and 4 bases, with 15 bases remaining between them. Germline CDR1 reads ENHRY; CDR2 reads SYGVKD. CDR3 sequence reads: CAISESITGSPTGELFF. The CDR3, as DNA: TGTGCCATCAGTGAGTCAATTACAGGGTCGCCCACCGGGGAGCTGTTTTTT.

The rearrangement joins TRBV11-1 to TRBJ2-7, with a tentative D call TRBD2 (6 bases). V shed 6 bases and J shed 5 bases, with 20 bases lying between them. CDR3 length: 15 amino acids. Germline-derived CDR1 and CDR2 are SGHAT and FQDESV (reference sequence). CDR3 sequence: CASSTGHGGTDEQYF. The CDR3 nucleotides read TGTGCCAGCAGTACCGGACACGGGGGTACCGACGAGCAGTACTTC.

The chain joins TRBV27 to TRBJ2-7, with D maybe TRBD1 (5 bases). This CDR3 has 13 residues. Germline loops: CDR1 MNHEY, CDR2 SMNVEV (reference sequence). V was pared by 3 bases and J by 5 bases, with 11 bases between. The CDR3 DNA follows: TGTGCCAGCAGTTTCCGAGTCAGGGACGAGCAGTACTTC. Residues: CASSFRVRDEQYF.

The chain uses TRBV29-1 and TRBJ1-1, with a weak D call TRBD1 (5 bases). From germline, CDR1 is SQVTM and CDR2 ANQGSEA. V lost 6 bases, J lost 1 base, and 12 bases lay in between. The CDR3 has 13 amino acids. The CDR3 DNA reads TGCAGCGTCTTCGACAGCCGGAACACTGAAGCTTTCTTT. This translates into CSVFDSRNTEAFF.

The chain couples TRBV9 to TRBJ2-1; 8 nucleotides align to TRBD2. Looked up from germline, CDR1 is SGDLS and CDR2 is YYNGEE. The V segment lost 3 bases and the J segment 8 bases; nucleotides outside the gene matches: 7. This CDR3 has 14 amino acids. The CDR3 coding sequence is TGTGCCAGCAGCGGGACTAGCTATATCCATGAGCAGTTCTTC. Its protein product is CASSGTSYIHEQFF.

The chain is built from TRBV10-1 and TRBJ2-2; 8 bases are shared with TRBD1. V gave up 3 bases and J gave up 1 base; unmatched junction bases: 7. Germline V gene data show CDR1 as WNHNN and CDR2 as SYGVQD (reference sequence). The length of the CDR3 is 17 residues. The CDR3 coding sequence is TGCGCCAGCAGTGATAGGAGACAGGGGCTGAACACCGGGGAGCTGTTTTTT. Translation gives CASSDRRQGLNTGELFF.

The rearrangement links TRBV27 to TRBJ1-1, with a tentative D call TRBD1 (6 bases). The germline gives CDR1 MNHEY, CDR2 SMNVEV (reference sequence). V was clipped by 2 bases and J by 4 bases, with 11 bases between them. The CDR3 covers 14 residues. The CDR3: CASSLQGYVTEAFF. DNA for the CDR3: TGTGCCAGCAGTTTACAGGGGTATGTCACTGAAGCTTTCTTT.

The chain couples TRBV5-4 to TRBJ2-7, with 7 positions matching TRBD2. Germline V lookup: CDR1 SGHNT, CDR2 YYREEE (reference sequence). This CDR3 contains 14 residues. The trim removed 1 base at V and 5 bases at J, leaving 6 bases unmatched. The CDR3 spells CASSLWAGTNEQYF. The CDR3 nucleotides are TGTGCCAGCAGCTTGTGGGCAGGGACTAACGAGCAGTACTTC.

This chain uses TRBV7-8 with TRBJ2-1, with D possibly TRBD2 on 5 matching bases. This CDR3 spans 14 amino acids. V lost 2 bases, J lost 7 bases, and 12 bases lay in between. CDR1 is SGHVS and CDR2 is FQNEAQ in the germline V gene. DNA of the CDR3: TGTGCCAGCAGCTTAAACCCCAGCGGAAATGAGCAGTTCTTC. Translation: CASSLNPSGNEQFF.

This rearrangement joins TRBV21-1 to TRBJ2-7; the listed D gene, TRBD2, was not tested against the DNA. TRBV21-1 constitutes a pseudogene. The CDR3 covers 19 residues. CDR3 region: CASSKTAGTSGSSSYEQYF. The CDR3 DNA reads TGTGCCAGCAGCAAGACCGCCGGGACTAGCGGGTCAAGCTCCTACGAGCAGTACTTC.

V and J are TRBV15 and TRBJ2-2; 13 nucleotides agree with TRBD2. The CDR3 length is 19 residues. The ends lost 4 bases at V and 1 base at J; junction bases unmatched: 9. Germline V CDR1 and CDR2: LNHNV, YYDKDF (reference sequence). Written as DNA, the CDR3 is TGTGCCACCAGCAACCGACTGGGACTAGCGGGATTGAACACCGGGGAGCTGTTTTTT. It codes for CATSNRLGLAGLNTGELFF.

The CDR3 sequence: CASPDSSYEQYF. DNA of the CDR3: TGTGCCAGCCCAGACAGCTCCTACGAGCAGTACTTC. V usage is TRBV27 and J usage is TRBJ2-7, with D perhaps matching TRBD1 (5 bases). The germline V gene encodes CDR1 MNHEY and CDR2 SMNVEV (reference sequence). This CDR3 has 12 amino acids. V was trimmed by 8 bases and J by 0 bases, leaving 8 bases between them.

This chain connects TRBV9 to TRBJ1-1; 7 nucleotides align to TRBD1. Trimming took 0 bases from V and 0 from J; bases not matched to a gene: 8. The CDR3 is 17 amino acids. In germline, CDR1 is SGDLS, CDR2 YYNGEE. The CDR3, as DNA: TGTGCCAGCAGCGTAGGGGCAGGGGGGAACGTGAACACTGAAGCTTTCTTT. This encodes CASSVGAGGNVNTEAFF.

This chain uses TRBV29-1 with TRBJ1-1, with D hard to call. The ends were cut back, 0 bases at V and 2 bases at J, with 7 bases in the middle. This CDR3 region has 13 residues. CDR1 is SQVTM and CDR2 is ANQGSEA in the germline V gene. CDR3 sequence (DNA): TGCAGCGTTGAAGAGGGCAGTAACACTGAAGCTTTCTTT. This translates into CSVEEGSNTEAFF.